This T cell receptor beta chain was retrieved from a study of blood T cells in healthy people across ages (dated by TCRdb to between 2014 and 2017). At the level of the whole study: In model experiments, template switching captured roughly one uniquely barcoded TCR beta cDNA molecule for every two T cells. To track age-related changes in TCR beta repertoire diversity, the study relied on deep sequencing normalized with unique cDNA molecular identifiers. Donors were grouped into four age groups: young (average roughly 17 years), middle-aged (roughly 37), aged (over 55) and long-lived (about 89). For two donors (one aged 18 to 30 and one aged 80 or older), the study analyzed two additional independent replicas of 1 million unique cDNA reads from the same blood draw. Broader findings and caveats from the paper: Since profiling was done on bulk unsorted PBMCs, naive and antigen-experienced compartments could not be conclusively compared. Compared with the aged group, the long-lived group had more naive CD4+ T cells, fewer expanded clones and increased TCR diversity, a pattern suggesting age selection. As age increased, observed TCR beta diversity per million T cells dropped in a roughly linear way, and a significant reduction was already evident by age about 40. The CMV infection status of donors was not known, potentially confounding age-related changes in expanded clonotypes. Estimates of total diversity based on one million sequenced T cells were regarded as lower bounds and as underestimates. There was a strong correlation between observed TCR beta diversity and the percentage of naive T cells measured by flow cytometry.

Library generation was performed with 5' RACE. Sequencing was carried out with an Illumina HiSeq 2500. A second PCR of about 7 to 12 cycles was run with a J-beta primer mix and a sample-barcoded 5' primer. A unique molecular identifier was introduced onto each TCR beta cDNA molecule by a template-switch 5' adaptor carrying 12 random nucleotides. Each sample yielded at least 2.5 million CDR3-containing paired-end reads. The Mint cDNA synthesis kit, primed by a TRBC-specific oligonucleotide, was used to synthesize first-strand cDNA from all RNA. All cDNA was treated with uracil-DNA glycosylase and then went through a first 18-cycle PCR with the universal primers M1SS and BC2_uni_R. In the original analysis: For normalization, 1 million high-quality reads were randomly selected from each sample, with every read carrying a distinct molecular identifier. Instead of being binned into consensus sequences, reads with shared molecular identifiers were discarded. MiTCR, run with a Q25 quality threshold and the strictest error-elimination algorithm, handled CDR3 identification, clonotype clustering and error correction. A nonparametric unseen species model with Euler transformation was used to estimate a lower bound on total TCR beta diversity. TCRdb's own reprocessing of the public reads used fastp at Q25 and MiXCR and kept productive beta chains. Merged by CDR3 protein, the rows form single entries marked with the most common genes and DNA. TCRdb's processing, not the authors', yielded these V and J calls. Across this sample there are 800,000 or so distinct CDR3 sequences, with approximately 25% seen only once. The leading ten clones occupy under 4.5% of the sample.

V is clipped by 5 bases and J by 0 bases, and the sequence between their germline boundaries is 5 bases long. The CDR3 numbers 13 residues from cysteine through phenylalanine. The only DNA kept is the CDR3, 39 bases in frame from the first base. The germline V gene yields MDHEN for CDR1 and SYDVKM for CDR2. The donors were 40 or so Caucasian individuals from Russia, aged roughly 6 to 100 years, who were systemically healthy. Each donor gave 8 to 10 milliliters of peripheral blood, drawn into EDTA-treated Vacutainer tubes. PBMCs were isolated by Ficoll-Paque density-gradient centrifugation, with at least 7 million obtained per sample. Total RNA, at least 6 micrograms per sample, was extracted from PBMCs with Trizol reagent. The percentages of naive CD45RAhigh/CD27high T cells were determined by flow cytometry on a PBMC aliquot from every donor. Details on this clonotype: Its target antigen remains unknown. No qualities accompany the bases; no much larger clone lies one base away.

The same sample was also used in a study of T cells of mothers and their children. According to the second study: Nine systemically healthy Caucasian individuals served as donors, namely three mothers together with their six children. cDNA synthesis consumed the entire amount of extracted RNA, loaded at approximately 1.6 ug RNA in each 15 ul reaction. In the second PCR, the M1S primer introduced both the sample barcodes and 2-4 random nucleotides. Over 9.5 million TCR beta CDR3 reads were obtained for each mother, and approximately 3 million reads were obtained for each child. In both related and unrelated pairs, thymic selection shapes the output of TCR recombination in a similar way, with inherited differences having only a minor effect. Related mother-child pairs always showed normalized repertoire overlap that was slightly higher than in unrelated mother-child pairs, though the difference was never significant. No persistent microchimeric T cell clones were found, with a detection sensitivity of approximately 100 clones per million clonotypes. Deep NGS was used in the study to compare the TCR beta repertoires of mothers and children and to look for features that separate related mother-child pairs from unrelated individuals. The mean age was around 40 +/- 4 years for the mothers and about 10 +/- 4 years for the children. After adapter ligation with NEBNext reagents, the libraries were sequenced on Illumina HiSeq 2000 with 100+100 nt paired-end reads. To avoid cross-contamination, the mother libraries and the child libraries were prepared a month apart and sequenced in separate runs. For each donor, between roughly 500,000 and 2,100,000 distinct TCR beta clonotypes were identified. Naive TCR beta clonotypes were estimated from low-frequency clonotypes matched to each donor's FACS-determined naive share, without sorting.

The clonotype originates from a boy between 10 and 17 years old in good health. The chain is assembled from TRBV28 and TRBJ1-3; the D segment cannot be called with confidence. Sequencing was carried out using blood. The DNA is TGTGCCAGCAGTCGGTACTCTGGAAACACCATATATTTT. It is translated as CASSRYSGNTIYF.